This T cell receptor beta chain originates from a study of blood T cell repertoires in COVID-19 (dated by TCRdb to about 2020). Looking at the study overall: Collaborator samples came from the United States, Italy and Spain and covered acute and convalescent phases of COVID-19. HLA class I and class II types, where available, came from metadata supplied by the sample provider rather than from assay-based typing. Subjects who had been exposed to COVID-19, were actively infected with it, or had recovered from it provided the deeply sampled blood TCRbeta repertoires that made up the dataset. Nearly every sample came with metadata listing a de-identified subject ID, COVID-19 status, age in years and sex. A freely available public database, intended as a resource for researchers studying the immune response to SARS-CoV-2, is where the repertoires were released. The samples were drawn from two sources: the first 160 participants of the ongoing ImmuneRACE study, and 950 to 1,500 subjects contributed by 6 global collaborators. The material from the prospective study consisted of cDNA or gDNA derived from T cells, B-cell-depleted T cells, or PBMCs.

Results and caveats for the whole study, not just this receptor: Clinical and demographic metadata were provided uncurated, with the amount varying by source and participant.

Via the germline V gene, CDR1 is SGHTA and CDR2 FQGNSA. Trimming takes 1 base from V and 6 bases from J, and the germline ends sit 9 bases apart. The CDR3 runs 13 amino acids, cysteine and phenylalanine included. The retained sequence is limited to the CDR3, 39 bases, with the frame set at the first base. The collaborating institutions used their own protocols to collect whole blood in K2EDTA tubes. For TCRbeta analysis, collaborator samples were shipped as frozen whole blood, as isolated PBMCs, or as DNA extracted from either sample type. With respect to this clone: The target of this receptor is not known. Base quality data are lacking; no much larger clone is found one base away.

TCRbeta CDR3 regions were amplified from genomic DNA by means of the immunoSEQ Assay, a bias-controlled multiplex PCR. The original pipeline was this. Within the assay, amplification of reference gene primers was used to estimate how many nucleated cells each sample contained. To quantify the absolute abundance of each unique TCRbeta CDR3 rearrangement, sequence reads were collapsed and filtered. For each sample, productive Simpson clonality was calculated as the square root of Simpson's diversity index over productive rearrangements. TCRdb limited this immuneACCESS table to in-frame rearrangements with V and J called. A share of clones is missing; checked studies link under half to unresolved V genes, and the rest is unexplained. V and J calls and clone size are given by that table; D and trimming were obtained from the DNA. Counted in this sample were about 50,000 clones; about 92% of them appeared once. The ten largest clones capture roughly a quarter of the sample.

The clonotype was recovered from a woman of 80 years or more with acute or convalescent COVID-19. Sequenced input: peripheral blood. The chain is made from TRBV7-2 and TRBJ1-2; 5 matching bases give a weak D call of TRBD1. The bases read TGTGCCAGCAGCTTAGGTCTAGGGGATGGCTACACCTTC. The translation is CASSLGLGDGYTF.